Listed here is a single TCR beta chain. This specimen belongs to a study of cytotoxic CD8 clonotypes in ibrutinib-treated CLL. Study overall: Samples had a mean of approximately 260,000 productive templates and 85,000 to 100,000 productive rearrangements.

V shed 2 bases, J shed 11 bases, and the junction held 23 bases outside the gene matches. Germline V gene lookup returns CDR1 SGDLS and CDR2 YYNGEE. This CDR3 has 18 amino acids. Profiled with immunoSEQ multiplex PCR; TCRdb holds only in-frame clones, not every one. The repertoire holds about 250,000 clones, with around 70% as singletons. The TCR originated in a human donor with chronic lymphocytic leukemia. The specimen comprised PBMCs, sampled after 24 months of ibrutinib treatment. This chain uses TRBV9 with TRBJ2-3; TRBD2 matches 7 bases. CDR3 nucleotide sequence: TGTGCCAGCAGCGTCCAAACCGGGGCGGGAGTCCTCGGGGGAGAGCAGTATTTT. The encoded protein is CASSVQTGAGVLGGEQYF.